This T cell receptor beta chain stems from a study of blood T cell repertoires in COVID-19. Background on the study: Sites in the United States, Italy and Spain provided acute and convalescent COVID-19 samples.

As handled by the study authors: Estimates of nucleated cell counts were drawn from the amplification of reference gene primers. The method was immunoSEQ multiplex PCR; TCRdb's version includes in-frame clones alone and lacks a portion of them. The DNA was the basis for D and trimming; V, J and clone size are from that table. The table records over 150,000 clones, 79% of them present only once. This CDR3 comprises 14 residues. The V gene end was trimmed by 4 bases and the J gene end by 3 bases; junction bases not matched to a gene: 7. In germline, CDR1 is SGHDT, CDR2 YYEEEE. All enrollees were roughly 18 to 95 years old and from under 25 US areas.

The sample was PBMCs or T cells enriched from blood (not recorded which). The J gene is TRBJ2-7, the V gene TRBV5-6; 7 bases are shared with TRBD2. The clonotype comes from a woman in her 70s in a cohort exposed to, infected with or recovered from COVID-19 (not recorded which). This chain's CDR3 is CASSLAGLYYEQYF. Here the CDR3 DNA reads TGTGCCAGCAGCCTGGCGGGACTATACTACGAGCAGTACTTC. Together with reference TRBV5-6 and TRBJ2-7, the CDR3 gives the full variable domain: DAGVTQSPTHLIKTRGQQVTLRCSPKSGHDTVSWYQQALGQGPQFIFQYYEEEERQRGNFPDRFSGHQFPNYSSELNVNALLLGDSALYLCASSLAGLYYEQYFGPGTRLTVT.